This TCR beta chain was obtained from a study of T cells after yellow fever vaccination. General study points: On re-exposure, the response was weaker but peaked faster, at day 5 versus 15.

In TCRdb, the 5' RACE reads were re-called with MiXCR into one record per CDR3 protein. Here the sample spans a few hundred thousand distinct CDR3 sequences, roughly 4.8% being singletons. The CDR3 spans 18 residues. The ends lost 1 base at V and 4 bases at J; junction bases unmatched: 12. CDR1 and CDR2 from the germline V gene are MGHRA and YSYEKL. This clonotype turned up a few times. Its antigen is undetermined. This specimen was CD4+ T cells sorted from PBMCs, taken on the day of the yellow fever booster vaccination. This receptor was obtained from a man in his late teens or twenties who received the YFV17D yellow fever vaccine. This sequence joins TRBV4-1 and TRBJ2-1, with 8 bases matching TRBD1. The CDR3 sequence: CASSQVKRQGSPYNEQFF. The CDR3, as DNA: TGCGCCAGCAGCCAAGTGAAGAGACAGGGGTCCCCTTACAATGAGCAGTTCTTC.